Listed here are 17 T cell receptor beta chains from one sample, sequenced in a study of a mutant IDH1 vaccine in newly diagnosed glioma. For these TCRs, the target antigens are not known. The time point is: week 11, during vaccination. Every vaccine dose comprised 300 ug of mutant IDH1 20-mer peptide plus topical imiquimod. Repertoires were generated with immunoSEQ multiplex PCR, while TCRdb's copy carries only in-frame clones and drops some. The sample holds 35,000 to 50,000 clones, 65% to 85% seen once. The material was PBMCs, obtained from a glioma patient whose treatment included an IDH1 peptide vaccine. Receptors were obtained from a man aged 40-49 years with glioma.

The chain links TRBV4-1 to TRBJ1-4; the D gene is possibly TRBD1 (5 bases). This CDR3 spans 17 amino acids. Trimming shortened V by 0 bases and J by 10 bases, and 21 bases separated the two germline ends. In germline, CDR1 is MGHRA, CDR2 YSYEKL. The CDR3 nucleotides read TGCGCCAGCAGCCAAGATCAGATTGGCGGGGGAGATGGAAAACTGTTTTTT. Its translation is CASSQDQIGGGDGKLFF.

This CDR3 reads CASSLGGAGEQYF. The CDR3 coding sequence is TGTGCCAGCAGCTTAGGAGGGGCGGGCGAGCAGTACTTC. V usage is TRBV7-2 and J usage is TRBJ2-7; D possibly matches TRBD1 or TRBD2 (5 bases each). The germline CDR1 and CDR2 sequences are SGHTA and FQGNSA. Trimming left V 1 base short and J 6 bases short, with 10 bases between. This CDR3 is built from 13 residues.

The chain employs TRBV18 and TRBJ1-2; 7 nucleotides match TRBD1. V shed 5 bases and J 4 bases; nucleotides not matched to a gene: 4. Germline CDR1 and CDR2: KGHSH and LQKENI. The CDR3 contains 13 residues. CDR3 protein: CASSAGQFYGYTF. The CDR3 region has the DNA TGTGCCAGCTCAGCGGGACAGTTCTATGGCTACACCTTC. Together with reference TRBV18 and TRBJ1-2, the CDR3 gives the full variable domain: NAGVMQNPRHLVRRRGQEARLRCSPMKGHSHVYWYRQLPEEGLKFMVYLQKENIIDESGMPKERFSAEFPKEGPSILRIQQVVRGDSAAYFCASSAGQFYGYTFGSGTRLTVV.

The rearrangement joins TRBV7-2 to TRBJ2-3; TRBD2 matches at 8 bases. The V gene's germline CDR1 is SGHTA and CDR2 FQGNSA. The CDR3 spans 14 residues. V lost 1 base to trimming and J lost 6 bases; unmatched junction nucleotides: 3. The CDR3 loop reads CASSLGGGPDTQYF. CDR3 sequence (DNA): TGTGCCAGCAGCTTAGGCGGGGGGCCGGATACGCAGTATTTT.

The rearrangement uses TRBV2 and TRBJ2-7, with 11 bases lining up with TRBD2. Germline V gene sequence: CDR1 SNHLY, CDR2 FYNNEI. The CDR3 length is 16 residues. After removal of 1 base from V and 3 bases from J, the junction contained 5 bases not matched to a gene. This CDR3 reads CASSEGPGTSGYEQYF. DNA of the CDR3: TGTGCCAGCAGTGAAGGCCCCGGGACTAGCGGCTACGAGCAGTACTTC.

The chain joins TRBV4-2 to TRBJ2-5; TRBD2 agrees at 10 bases. The CDR3 is 17 residues long. Germline V lookup: CDR1 LGHNA, CDR2 YNFKEQ. Trimming took 5 bases from V and 5 from J; bases not matched to a gene: 14. CDR3 amino acids: CASSALPSGSRIETQYF. CDR3 in DNA: TGTGCCAGCAGCGCACTTCCTAGCGGGAGTAGGATCGAGACCCAGTACTTC.

The chain couples TRBV6-1 to TRBJ1-5, with D unclear. Trimming left V 2 bases short and J 2 bases short, with 10 bases between. This CDR3 contains 15 residues. CDR1 and CDR2 (germline): MNHNS, SASEGT. The CDR3 spells CASSETGVRNQPQHF. In DNA form, the CDR3 reads TGTGCCAGCAGTGAAACCGGGGTTCGCAATCAGCCCCAGCATTTT.

The chain has TRBV28 and TRBJ2-2; no reliable D call. V was cut by 5 bases and J by 3 bases, with 7 bases left in between. The CDR3 covers 13 residues. Germline V gene sequence: CDR1 MDHEN, CDR2 SYDVKM. CDR3: CASSRKDTGELFF. In DNA, the CDR3 is TGTGCCAGCAGTCGAAAGGACACCGGGGAGCTGTTTTTT.

This chain uses TRBV7-2 with TRBJ1-1; the match to TRBD1 covers 7 bases. The CDR3 is made up of 14 amino acids. V trimming: 5 bases; J trimming: 1 base; junction bases outside the gene matches: 4. CDR1 and CDR2 (germline): SGHTA, FQGNSA. In DNA, the CDR3 is TGTGCCAGCAGCCGCCGACAGGGGAACACTGAAGCTTTCTTT. This codes for CASSRRQGNTEAFF.

J is TRBJ2-2 and V is TRBV9; D is unresolved. Germline V gene lookup returns CDR1 SGDLS and CDR2 YYNGEE. This CDR3 comprises 15 residues. Trimming shortened V by 0 bases and J by 2 bases, and 8 bases separated the two germline ends. This CDR3 is CASSVVTANTGELFF. The DNA of the CDR3 is TGTGCCAGCAGCGTAGTTACGGCAAACACCGGGGAGCTGTTTTTT.

The chain links TRBV9 to TRBJ2-3; 7 bases map to TRBD2. V was pared by 4 bases and J by 0 bases, with 8 bases of the junction left unmatched. CDR1 SGDLS and CDR2 YYNGEE come from the germline V gene. The CDR3 is made up of 16 amino acids. Here the CDR3 reads CASSPPRAGSTDTQYF. Here the CDR3 DNA reads TGTGCCAGCAGCCCTCCTAGAGCGGGGAGCACAGATACGCAGTATTTT.

The rearrangement links TRBV20-1 to TRBJ2-5; D is ambiguous. The CDR3 extends over 11 amino acids. Deletions cut 3 bases from V and 4 bases from J, with 6 bases between. Germline CDR1 is DFQATT and CDR2 is SNEGSKA (reference sequence). CDR3 DNA sequence: TGCAGTGCTAGTCCAGGAGAGACCCAGTACTTC. This translates into CSASPGETQYF.

This chain's CDR3 is CASSFSPQSEQYF. The CDR3, as DNA: TGTGCCAGCAGCTTTTCCCCCCAGAGCGAGCAGTACTTC. This sequence joins TRBV7-3 and TRBJ2-7; D not certain. V dropped 3 bases and J dropped 6 bases, with 12 bases sitting between them. The CDR3 contains 13 residues. The germline gives CDR1 SGHTA, CDR2 FQGTGA. The entire variable domain, with the rest obtained from reference TRBV7-3 and TRBJ2-7, is as follows: GAGVSQTPSNKVTEKGKYVELRCDPISGHTALYWYRQSLGQGPEFLIYFQGTGAADDSGLPNDRFFAVRPEGSVSTLKIQRTERGDSAVYLCASSFSPQSEQYFGPGTRLTVT.

V gene TRBV25-1 combines with J gene TRBJ2-7; weak D call: TRBD1 (5 bases). The CDR3 is made up of 14 amino acids. V lost 4 bases and J lost 3, with 13 bases in between. Germline V CDR1 and CDR2: MGHDK, SYGVNS. The CDR3 DNA is TGTGCCAGCAGTGGGGGCGGAATGGGCTACGAGCAGTACTTC. Its protein product is CASSGGGMGYEQYF.

The V call is TRBV6-6, the J call TRBJ1-5, with a tentative D call TRBD1 (5 bases). Germline values: CDR1 MNHNY, CDR2 SVGAGI (reference sequence). The length of the CDR3 is 14 residues. V was clipped by 4 bases and J by 5 bases, with 12 bases between them. The CDR3: CASSSGDSYQPQHF. The CDR3 DNA is TGTGCCAGCAGTTCGGGGGATTCCTATCAGCCCCAGCATTTT.

This clone was seen just once. The V and J genes are TRBV7-2 and TRBJ2-6; 7 nucleotides match TRBD1. Losses at the gene ends were 4 bases for V and 2 bases for J; bases not matched to a gene: 2. The CDR3 has 15 residues. Germline lookup yields CDR1 SGHTA and CDR2 FQGNSA. The CDR3 region is CASSYGQAGANVLTF. Here the CDR3 DNA reads TGTGCCAGCAGCTATGGACAGGCTGGGGCCAACGTCCTGACTTTC.

This rearrangement joins TRBV7-9 to TRBJ2-5; TRBD2 agrees at 9 bases. The germline CDR1 and CDR2 sequences are SEHNR and FQNEAQ (reference sequence). The CDR3 totals 13 residues. The V segment lost 6 bases and the J segment 5 bases; nucleotides outside the gene matches: 4. Here the CDR3 reads CASRGTSKETQYF. CDR3 DNA sequence: TGTGCCAGCAGAGGGACTAGCAAGGAGACCCAGTACTTC.